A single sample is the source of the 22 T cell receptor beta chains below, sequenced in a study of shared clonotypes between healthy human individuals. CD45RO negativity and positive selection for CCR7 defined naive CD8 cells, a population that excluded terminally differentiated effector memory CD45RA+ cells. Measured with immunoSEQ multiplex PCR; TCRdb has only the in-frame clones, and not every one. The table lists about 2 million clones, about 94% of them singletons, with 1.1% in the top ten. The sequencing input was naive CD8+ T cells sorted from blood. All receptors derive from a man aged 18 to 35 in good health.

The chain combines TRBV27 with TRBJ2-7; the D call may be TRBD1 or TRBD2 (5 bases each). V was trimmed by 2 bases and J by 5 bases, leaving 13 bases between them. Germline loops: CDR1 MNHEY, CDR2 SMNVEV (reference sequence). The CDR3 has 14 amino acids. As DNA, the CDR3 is TGTGCCAGCAGTTTAAGGGACCCCAGGAACGAGCAGTACTTC. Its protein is CASSLRDPRNEQYF.

CDR3 nucleotide sequence: TGTGCCAGTACCGCGGGACTCATCAATGAGCAGTTCTTC. It codes for CASTAGLINEQFF. The chain combines TRBV19 with TRBJ2-1; D possibly corresponds to TRBD2 (6 bases). The V and J ends lost 7 bases and 6 bases respectively, with 13 bases between them. The CDR3 runs 13 residues. In germline, CDR1 is LNHDA, CDR2 SQIVND (reference sequence).

The CDR3 sequence is CASSYSQGPLHF. CDR3 nucleotides: TGTGCCAGCAGTTACTCGCAGGGACCCCTCCACTTT. The V gene is TRBV6-5, the J gene TRBJ1-6; maybe TRBD1 (5 bases). Germline loops: CDR1 MNHEY, CDR2 SVGAGI. V was pared by 0 bases and J by 12 bases, with 6 bases between. This CDR3 is 12 amino acids long.

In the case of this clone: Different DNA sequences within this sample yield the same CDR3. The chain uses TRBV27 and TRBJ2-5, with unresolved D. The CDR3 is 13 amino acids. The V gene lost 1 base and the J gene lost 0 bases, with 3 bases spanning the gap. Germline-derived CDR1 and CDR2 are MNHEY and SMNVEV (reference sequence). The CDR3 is CASSLWDQETQYF. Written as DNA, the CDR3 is TGTGCCAGCAGTTTATGGGACCAAGAGACCCAGTACTTC.

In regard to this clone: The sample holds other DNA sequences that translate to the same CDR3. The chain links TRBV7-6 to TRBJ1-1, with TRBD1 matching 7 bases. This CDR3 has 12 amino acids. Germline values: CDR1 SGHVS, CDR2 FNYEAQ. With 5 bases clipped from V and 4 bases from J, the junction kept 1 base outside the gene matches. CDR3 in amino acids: CASSPGGTEAFF. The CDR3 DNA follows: TGTGCCAGCAGCCCAGGGGGCACTGAAGCTTTCTTT.

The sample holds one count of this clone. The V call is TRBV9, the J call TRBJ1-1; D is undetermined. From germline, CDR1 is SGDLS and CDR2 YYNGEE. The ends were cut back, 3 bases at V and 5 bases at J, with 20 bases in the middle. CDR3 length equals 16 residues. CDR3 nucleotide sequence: TGTGCCAGCAGCGCCCAGATCCACGTGGTGGGGACTGAAGCTTTCTTT. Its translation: CASSAQIHVVGTEAFF. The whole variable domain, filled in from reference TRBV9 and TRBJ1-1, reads DSGVTQTPKHLITATGQRVTLRCSPRSGDLSVYWYQQSLDQGLQFLIQYYNGEERAKGNILERFSAQQFPDLHSELNLSSLELGDSALYFCASSAQIHVVGTEAFFGQGTRLTVV.

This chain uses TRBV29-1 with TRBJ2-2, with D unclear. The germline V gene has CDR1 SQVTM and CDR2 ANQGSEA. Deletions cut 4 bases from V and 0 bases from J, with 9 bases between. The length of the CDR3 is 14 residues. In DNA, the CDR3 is TGCAGCGTTGTCCCAGCCCCGAACACCGGGGAGCTGTTTTTT. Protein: CSVVPAPNTGELFF.

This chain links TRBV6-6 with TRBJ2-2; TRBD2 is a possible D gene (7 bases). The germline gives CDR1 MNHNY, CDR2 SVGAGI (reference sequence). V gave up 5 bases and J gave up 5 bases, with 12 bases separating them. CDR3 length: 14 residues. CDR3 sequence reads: CASSTGGRTGELFF. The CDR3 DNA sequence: TGTGCCAGCAGTACCGGGGGGCGAACCGGGGAGCTGTTTTTT.

CDR3 bases: TGTGCGTGGGCTGAGGATATGAACACTGAAGCTTTCTTT. Its protein product is CAWAEDMNTEAFF. The rearrangement uses TRBV30 and TRBJ1-1; no clear D gene. In germline, CDR1 is GTSNPN, CDR2 SVGIG (reference sequence). The CDR3 length is 13 residues.

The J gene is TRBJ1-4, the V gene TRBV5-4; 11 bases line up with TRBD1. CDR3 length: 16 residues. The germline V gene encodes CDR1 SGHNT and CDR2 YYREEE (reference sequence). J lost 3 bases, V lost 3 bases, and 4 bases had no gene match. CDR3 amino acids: CASSWGQGEANEKLFF. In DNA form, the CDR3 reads TGTGCCAGCAGCTGGGGACAGGGGGAAGCTAATGAAAAACTGTTTTTT.

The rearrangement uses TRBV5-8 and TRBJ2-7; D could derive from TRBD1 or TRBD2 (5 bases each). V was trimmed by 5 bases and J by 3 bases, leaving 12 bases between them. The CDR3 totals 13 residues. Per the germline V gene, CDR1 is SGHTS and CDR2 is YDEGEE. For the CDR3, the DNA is TGTGCCAGCAGTCAGAGGGGTCTCTACGAGCAGTACTTC. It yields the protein CASSQRGLYEQYF.

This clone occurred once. DNA for the CDR3: TGTGCCAGCAGCGGGTCGGTGGGAGGAGAAGAGACCCAGTACTTC. Translated, it gives CASSGSVGGEETQYF. V usage is TRBV4-2 and J usage is TRBJ2-5, with D perhaps TRBD2 (6 bases). Germline CDR1 and CDR2: LGHNA and YNFKEQ. V shed 5 bases and J shed 3 bases, with 16 bases lying between them. This CDR3 has 15 amino acids.

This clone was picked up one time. The CDR3 sequence is CSAGTDEQYF. CDR3 nucleotides: TGCAGCGCCGGGACAGACGAGCAGTACTTC. This rearrangement joins TRBV29-1 to TRBJ2-7, with 7 bases that match TRBD1. The V gene's germline CDR1 is SQVTM and CDR2 ANQGSEA. With V trimmed by 7 bases and J by 5 bases, 2 bases remained unmatched. The CDR3 covers 10 residues.

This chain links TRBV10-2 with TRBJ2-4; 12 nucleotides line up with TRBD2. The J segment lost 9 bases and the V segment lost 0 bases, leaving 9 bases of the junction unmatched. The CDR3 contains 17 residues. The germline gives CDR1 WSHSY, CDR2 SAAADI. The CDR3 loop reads CASSESVLAGGIGIQYF. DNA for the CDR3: TGCGCCAGCAGTGAGTCGGTGCTAGCGGGAGGGATCGGCATTCAGTACTTC.

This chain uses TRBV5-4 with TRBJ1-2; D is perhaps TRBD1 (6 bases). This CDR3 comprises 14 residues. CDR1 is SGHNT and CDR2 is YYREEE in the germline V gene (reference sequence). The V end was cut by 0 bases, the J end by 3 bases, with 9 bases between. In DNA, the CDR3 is TGTGCCAGCAGCTTGGAGGGGGGATACTATGGCTACACCTTC. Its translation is CASSLEGGYYGYTF.

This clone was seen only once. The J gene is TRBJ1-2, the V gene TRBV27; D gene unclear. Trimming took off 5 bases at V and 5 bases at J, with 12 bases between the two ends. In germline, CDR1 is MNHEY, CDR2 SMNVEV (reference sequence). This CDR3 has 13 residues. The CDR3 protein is CASSQPQLYGYTF. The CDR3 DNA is TGTGCCAGCAGTCAACCCCAGTTATATGGCTACACCTTC.

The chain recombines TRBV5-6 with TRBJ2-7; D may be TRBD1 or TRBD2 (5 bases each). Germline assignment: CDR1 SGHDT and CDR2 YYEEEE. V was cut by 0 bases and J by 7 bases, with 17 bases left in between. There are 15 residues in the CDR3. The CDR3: CASSLEVQRGSEQYF. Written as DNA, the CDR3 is TGTGCCAGCAGCTTGGAGGTTCAGAGGGGCTCGGAGCAGTACTTC.

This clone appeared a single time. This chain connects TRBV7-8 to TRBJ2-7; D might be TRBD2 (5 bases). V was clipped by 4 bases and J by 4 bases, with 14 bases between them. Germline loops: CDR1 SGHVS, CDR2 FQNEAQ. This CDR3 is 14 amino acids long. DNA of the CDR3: TGTGCCAGCAGCTATCTCCCGGGATCTTACGAGCAGTACTTC. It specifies CASSYLPGSYEQYF. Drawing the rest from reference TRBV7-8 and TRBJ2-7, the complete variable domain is GAGVSQSPRYKVAKRGQDVALRCDPISGHVSLFWYQQALGQGPEFLTYFQNEAQLDKSGLPSDRFFAERPEGSVSTLKIQRTQQEDSAVYLCASSYLPGSYEQYFGPGTRLTVT.

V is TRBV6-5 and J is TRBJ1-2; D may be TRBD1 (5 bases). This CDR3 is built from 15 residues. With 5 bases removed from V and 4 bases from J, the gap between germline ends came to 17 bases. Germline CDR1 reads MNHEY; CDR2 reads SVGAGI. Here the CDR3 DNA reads TGTGCCAGCAGTACGGGACTCAACTACCCCTATGGCTACACCTTC. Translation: CASSTGLNYPYGYTF.

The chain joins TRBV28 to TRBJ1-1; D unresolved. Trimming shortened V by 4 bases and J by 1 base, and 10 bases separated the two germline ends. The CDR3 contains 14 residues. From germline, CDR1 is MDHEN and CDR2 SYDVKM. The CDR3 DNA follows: TGTGCCAGCAGTTCGGTAGGCTCGAACACTGAAGCTTTCTTT. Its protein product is CASSSVGSNTEAFF.

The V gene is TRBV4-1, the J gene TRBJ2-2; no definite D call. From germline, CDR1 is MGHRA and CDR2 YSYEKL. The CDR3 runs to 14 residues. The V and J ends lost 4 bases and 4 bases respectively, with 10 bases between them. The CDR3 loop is CASSPHESTGELFF. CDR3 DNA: TGCGCCAGCAGCCCCCACGAATCCACCGGGGAGCTGTTTTTT.

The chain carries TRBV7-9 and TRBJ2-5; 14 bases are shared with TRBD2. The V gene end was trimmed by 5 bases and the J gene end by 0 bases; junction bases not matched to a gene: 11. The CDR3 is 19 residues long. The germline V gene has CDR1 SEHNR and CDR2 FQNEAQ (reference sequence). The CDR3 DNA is TGTGCCAGCAGCCCCCGGACTAGCGGGGGGCGGAGGTACCAAGAGACCCAGTACTTC. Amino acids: CASSPRTSGGRRYQETQYF.